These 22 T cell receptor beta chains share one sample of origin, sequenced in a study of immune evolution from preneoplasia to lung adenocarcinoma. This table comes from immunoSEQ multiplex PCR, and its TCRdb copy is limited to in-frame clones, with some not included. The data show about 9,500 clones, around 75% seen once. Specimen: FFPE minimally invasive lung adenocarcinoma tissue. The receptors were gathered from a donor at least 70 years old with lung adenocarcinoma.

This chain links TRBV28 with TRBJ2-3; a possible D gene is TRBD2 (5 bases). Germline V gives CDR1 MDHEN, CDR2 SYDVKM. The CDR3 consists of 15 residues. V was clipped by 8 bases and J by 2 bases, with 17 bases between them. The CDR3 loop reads CASRRLDSDTDTQYF. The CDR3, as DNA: TGTGCCAGCCGGCGTTTGGACTCCGACACAGATACGCAGTATTTT.

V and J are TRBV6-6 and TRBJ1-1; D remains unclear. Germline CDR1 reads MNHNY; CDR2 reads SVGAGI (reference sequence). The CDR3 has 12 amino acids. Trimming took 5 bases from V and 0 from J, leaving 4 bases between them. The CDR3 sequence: CASSPLNTEAFF. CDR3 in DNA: TGTGCCAGCAGTCCACTGAACACTGAAGCTTTCTTT.

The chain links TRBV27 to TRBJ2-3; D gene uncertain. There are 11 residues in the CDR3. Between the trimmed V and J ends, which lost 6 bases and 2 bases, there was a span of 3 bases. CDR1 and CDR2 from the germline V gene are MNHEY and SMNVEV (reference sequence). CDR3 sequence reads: CASRSTDTQYF. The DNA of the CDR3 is TGTGCCAGCAGGTCCACAGATACGCAGTATTTT.

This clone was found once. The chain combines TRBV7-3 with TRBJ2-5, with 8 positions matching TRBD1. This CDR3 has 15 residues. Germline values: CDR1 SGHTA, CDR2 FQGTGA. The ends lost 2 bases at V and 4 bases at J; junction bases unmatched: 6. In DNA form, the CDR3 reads TGTGCCAGCAGCTTACAGGCAGGGGGCGCAGAGACCCAGTACTTC. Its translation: CASSLQAGGAETQYF.

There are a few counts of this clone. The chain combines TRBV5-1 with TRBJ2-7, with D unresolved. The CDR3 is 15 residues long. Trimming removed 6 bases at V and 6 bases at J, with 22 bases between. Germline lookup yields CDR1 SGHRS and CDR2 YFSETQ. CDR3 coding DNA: TGCGCCAGCACCCCTGCAGAGCAGACGAGTCCCGAGCAGTACTTC. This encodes CASTPAEQTSPEQYF.

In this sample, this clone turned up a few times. Written as DNA, the CDR3 is TGTGCCAGCTCACCATCAGGGAACACTGAAGCTTTCTTT. This codes for CASSPSGNTEAFF. The chain couples TRBV18 to TRBJ1-1; D ambiguous. Trimming took off 2 bases at V and 1 base at J, with 5 bases between the two ends. Germline assignment: CDR1 KGHSH and CDR2 LQKENI. The CDR3 totals 13 residues. The full variable domain, in which reference TRBV18 and TRBJ1-1 provide the parts outside the CDR3, is NAGVMQNPRHLVRRRGQEARLRCSPMKGHSHVYWYRQLPEEGLKFMVYLQKENIIDESGMPKERFSAEFPKEGPSILRIQQVVRGDSAAYFCASSPSGNTEAFFGQGTRLTVV.

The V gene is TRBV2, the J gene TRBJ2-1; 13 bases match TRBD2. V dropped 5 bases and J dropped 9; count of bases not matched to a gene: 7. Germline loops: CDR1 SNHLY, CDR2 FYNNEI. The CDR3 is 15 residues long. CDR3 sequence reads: CASSRTSGRSGEQFF. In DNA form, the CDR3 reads TGTGCCAGCAGTCGGACTAGCGGGAGAAGTGGTGAGCAGTTCTTC.

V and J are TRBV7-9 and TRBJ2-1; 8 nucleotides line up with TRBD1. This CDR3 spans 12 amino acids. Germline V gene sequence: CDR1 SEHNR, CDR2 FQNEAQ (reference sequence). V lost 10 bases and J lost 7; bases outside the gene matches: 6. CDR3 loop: CATSDRENEQFF. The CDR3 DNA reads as TGTGCCACCTCGGACAGGGAAAATGAGCAGTTCTTC.

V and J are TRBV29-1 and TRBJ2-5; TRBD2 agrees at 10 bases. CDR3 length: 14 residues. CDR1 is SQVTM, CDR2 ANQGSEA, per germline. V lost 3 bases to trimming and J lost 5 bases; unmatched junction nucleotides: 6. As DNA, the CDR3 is TGCAGCGTTGATGGTAGCGGGAGGTTGGAGACCCAGTACTTC. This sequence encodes CSVDGSGRLETQYF. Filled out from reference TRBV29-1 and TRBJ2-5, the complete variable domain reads SAVISQKPSRDICQRGTSLTIQCQVDSQVTMMFWYRQQPGQSLTLIATANQGSEATYESGFVIDKFPISRPNLTFSTLTVSNMSPEDSSIYLCSVDGSGRLETQYFGPGTRLLVL.

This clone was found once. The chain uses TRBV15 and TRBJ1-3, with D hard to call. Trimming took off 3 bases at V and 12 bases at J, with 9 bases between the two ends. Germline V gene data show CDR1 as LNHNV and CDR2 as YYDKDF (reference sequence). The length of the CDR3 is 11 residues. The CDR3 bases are TGTGCCACCAGCAGCCCGGGCGTCATATATTTT. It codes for CATSSPGVIYF.

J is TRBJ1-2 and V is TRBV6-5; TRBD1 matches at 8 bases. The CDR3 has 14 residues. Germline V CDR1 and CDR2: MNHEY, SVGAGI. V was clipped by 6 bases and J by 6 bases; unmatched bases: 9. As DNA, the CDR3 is TGTGCCAGCAGGATAGCAGGGGGCGTGAATGGCTACACCTTC. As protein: CASRIAGGVNGYTF.

Here the CDR3 DNA reads TGTGCCAGCAGCTCTGGAGAACGGGGCATTCAGTACTTC. Residues: CASSSGERGIQYF. This chain links TRBV11-1 with TRBJ2-4; D may be TRBD2 (5 bases). This CDR3 contains 13 residues. CDR1 is SGHAT and CDR2 is FQDESV in the germline V gene (reference sequence). Trimming stripped 4 bases from V and 9 bases from J, with 13 bases between.

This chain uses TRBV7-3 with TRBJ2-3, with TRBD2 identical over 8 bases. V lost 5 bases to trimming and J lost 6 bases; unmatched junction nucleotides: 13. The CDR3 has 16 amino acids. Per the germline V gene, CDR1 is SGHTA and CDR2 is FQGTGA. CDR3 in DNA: TGTGCCAGCAGCGAACAAGCCGGGAGGGGAAGGGATACGCAGTATTTT. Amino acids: CASSEQAGRGRDTQYF.

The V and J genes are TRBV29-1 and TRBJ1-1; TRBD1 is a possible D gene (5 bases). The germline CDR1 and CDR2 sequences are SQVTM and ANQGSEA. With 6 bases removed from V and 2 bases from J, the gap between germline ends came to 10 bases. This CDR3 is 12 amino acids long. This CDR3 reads CSVKRGNTEAFF. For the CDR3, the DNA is TGCAGCGTCAAGAGGGGAAACACTGAAGCTTTCTTT.

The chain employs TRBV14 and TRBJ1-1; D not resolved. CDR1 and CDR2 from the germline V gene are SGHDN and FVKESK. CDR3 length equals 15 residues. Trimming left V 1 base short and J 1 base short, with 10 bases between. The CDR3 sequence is CASSQGVSRNTEAFF. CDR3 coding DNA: TGTGCCAGCAGCCAAGGGGTCTCACGGAACACTGAAGCTTTCTTT.

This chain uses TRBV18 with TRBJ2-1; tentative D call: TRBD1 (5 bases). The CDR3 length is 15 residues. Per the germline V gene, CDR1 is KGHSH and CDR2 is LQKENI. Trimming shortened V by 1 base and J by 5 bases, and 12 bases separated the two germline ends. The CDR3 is CASSPRVRDDNEQFF. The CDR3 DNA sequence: TGTGCCAGCTCACCACGTGTCAGGGATGACAATGAGCAGTTCTTC.

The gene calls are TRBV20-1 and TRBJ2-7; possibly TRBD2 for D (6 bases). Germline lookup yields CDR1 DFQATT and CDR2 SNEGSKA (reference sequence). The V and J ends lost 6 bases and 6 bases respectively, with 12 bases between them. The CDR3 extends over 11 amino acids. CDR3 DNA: TGCAGTGCCGGGGACTGGGCCGAGCAGTACTTC. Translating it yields CSAGDWAEQYF.

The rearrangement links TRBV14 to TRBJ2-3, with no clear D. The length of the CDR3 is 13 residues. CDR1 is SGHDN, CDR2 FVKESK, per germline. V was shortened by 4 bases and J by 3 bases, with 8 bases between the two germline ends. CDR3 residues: CASSLFGTDTQYF. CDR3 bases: TGTGCCAGCAGCCTCTTTGGGACAGATACGCAGTATTTT.

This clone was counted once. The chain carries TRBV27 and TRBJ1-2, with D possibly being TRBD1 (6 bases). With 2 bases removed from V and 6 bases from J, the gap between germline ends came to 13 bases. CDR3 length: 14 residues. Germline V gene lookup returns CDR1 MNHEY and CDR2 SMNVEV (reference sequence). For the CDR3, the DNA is TGTGCCAGCAGTTTAAAGGTGTCAGGGGATGGCTACACCTTC. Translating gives CASSLKVSGDGYTF.

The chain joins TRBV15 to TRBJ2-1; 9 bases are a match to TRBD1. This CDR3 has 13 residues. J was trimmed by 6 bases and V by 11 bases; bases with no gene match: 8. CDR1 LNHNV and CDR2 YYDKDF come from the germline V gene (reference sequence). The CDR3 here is CASADRGFNEQFF. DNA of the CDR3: TGTGCCTCCGCGGACAGGGGATTCAATGAGCAGTTCTTC.

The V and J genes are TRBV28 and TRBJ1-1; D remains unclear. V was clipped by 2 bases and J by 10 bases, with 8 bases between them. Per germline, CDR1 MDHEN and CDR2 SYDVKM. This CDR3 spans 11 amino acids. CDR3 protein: CASSLGVRAFF. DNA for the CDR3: TGTGCCAGCAGTTTAGGGGTAAGAGCTTTCTTT.

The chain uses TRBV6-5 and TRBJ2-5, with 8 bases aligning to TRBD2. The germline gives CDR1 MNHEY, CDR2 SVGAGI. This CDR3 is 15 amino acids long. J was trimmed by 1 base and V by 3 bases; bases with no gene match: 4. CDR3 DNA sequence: TGTGCCAGCAGTTATAGCGGGATGTCCCAAGAGACCCAGTACTTC. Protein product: CASSYSGMSQETQYF.